This T cell receptor beta chain was obtained from a study of T cell responses to AZD1222 COVID-19 vaccine. CDR1 and CDR2 (germline): LGHDT, YNNKEL (reference sequence). CDR3 size: 13 residues. Deletions cut 9 bases from V and 1 base from J, with 11 bases between. The method was immunoSEQ multiplex PCR; TCRdb's version includes in-frame clones alone and lacks a portion of them. The table has 140,000 to 150,000 clones, roughly nine tenths seen once. Sequences were derived from peripheral blood, sampled 28 days after the second AZD1222 dose. The receptor's source is an adult who received the AZD1222 COVID-19 vaccine. This rearrangement joins TRBV3-1 (or the pseudogene TRBV3-2) to TRBJ2-3; D perhaps matches TRBD2 (6 bases). The chain's CDR3 is CASLRGGTDTQYF. The CDR3 coding sequence is TGTGCCAGTCTTCGCGGGGGCACAGATACGCAGTATTTT.